Shown below are 3 T cell receptor beta chains from a single sample sequenced in a study of T cell changes during pregnancy in multiple sclerosis (dated by TCRdb to about 2019). Libraries were prepared through the immunoSEQ multiplex PCR assay. TCRdb provides this immuneACCESS table in a form limited to in-frame rearrangements. Some clones are lacking; in checked studies, under half of them reflect an unresolved V gene, and why the rest are absent is not known. Recorded for this sample are almost 35,000 clones; 90% of them occurred a single time. Together, the top ten hold around 10% of the sample. This material consisted of CD8+ T cells from peripheral blood mononuclear cells, taken before pregnancy. The receptors were sampled from a female donor with multiple sclerosis, enrolled in a pregnancy study.

In DNA, the CDR3 is TGTGCCAGCAGCTTAGGTGGGGGCCCACCAACAGATACGCAGTATTTT. This sequence encodes CASSLGGGPPTDTQYF. V usage is TRBV13 and J usage is TRBJ2-3, with D possibly being TRBD1 (6 bases). The length of the CDR3 is 16 residues. Germline lookup yields CDR1 PRHDT and CDR2 FYEKMQ (reference sequence). V was cut by 0 bases and J by 3 bases, with 13 bases left in between.

The chain is built from TRBV5-6 and TRBJ1-1; possibly TRBD1 for D (5 bases). Germline lookup yields CDR1 SGHDT and CDR2 YYEEEE. The CDR3 length is 15 residues. Trimming left V 2 bases short and J 10 bases short, with 21 bases between. The CDR3 DNA sequence: TGTGCCAGCAGCTTTTGGGGCCAGGTTGTTCGAGGAGCTTTCTTT. Translation: CASSFWGQVVRGAFF. Combining the CDR3 with reference TRBV5-6 and TRBJ1-1 gives the whole variable domain DAGVTQSPTHLIKTRGQQVTLRCSPKSGHDTVSWYQQALGQGPQFIFQYYEEEERQRGNFPDRFSGHQFPNYSSELNVNALLLGDSALYLCASSFWGQVVRGAFFGQGTRLTVV.

This chain connects TRBV4-1 to TRBJ2-1; 7 nucleotides match TRBD1. Trimming took 8 bases from V and 6 from J; bases not matched to a gene: 13. This CDR3 has 15 amino acids. CDR1 MGHRA and CDR2 YSYEKL come from the germline V gene. The CDR3 here is CASSTPDRLSNEQFF. The DNA of the CDR3 is TGCGCCAGCTCCACACCGGACAGGTTGAGCAATGAGCAGTTCTTC.